The rows below give T cell receptor beta chains drawn from one sample of a study of Ad26.COV2.S vaccination and SARS-CoV-2 variants. TCRdb's copy holds only in-frame clones and misses some; the assay was immunoSEQ multiplex PCR. The sample yields roughly 300,000 clones, about 88% seen once. The specimen was peripheral blood, collected in a trial of Ad26.COV2.S vaccine versus placebo. Receptor source: a person aged 18 to 65 who received the Ad26.COV2.S COVID-19 vaccine or a placebo. Each CDR3 is given with its conserved first and last residue. Some rows have no size entry. The others give once, few or many, or a class for an expanded clone.

. TRBV18 CASSLAGGPLDTQYF
. TRBV20-1 CSASGSSNYGYTF
. TRBV4-3 CASSKGRGSKETQYF
. TRBV6-5 CASSYERSYNEQFF
. TRBV7-9 CASSRHISGNTIYF
. TRBV5-1 CASSYGRVVNYGYTF
. TRBV7-9 CASSSEGAASTDTQYF
once TRBV6-2/TRBV6-3 CASSDPDGTQYF
. TRBV7-6 CASSRTRDQPQHF
. TRBV15 CASGTSLYNEQFF
. TRBV27 CASSLGHPYNSPLHF
. TRBV2 CASSRVGEQFF
. TRBV5-5 CASSLELSSGNTIYF
. TRBV27 CASSLLRKTGKSYEQYF
. TRBV5-4 CASSLGTGSYNEQFF
. TRBV4-1 CASSQDRQYNGYTF
. TRBV3-1/TRBV3-2 CASSQLDMNTEAFF
. TRBV4-3 CASSQGLGRNNEQFF
. TRBV7-2 CATSPGLNTQYF
many TRBV4-2 CASSPARGDQETQYF
. TRBV19 CASSIEEAGGHSYEQYF
. TRBV6-4 CASSDQGSGANVLTF
. TRBV7-9 CASSSPITIRRTEAFF
once TRBV6-2/TRBV6-3 CASSNRDRGTDTQYF
few TRBV3-1/TRBV3-2 CASSQGQGSSEQYF
. TRBV18 CASSLGDTNYGYTF
. TRBV4-2 CASSQAYVAGRNEQFF
. TRBV21-1 CASSMRGLVLFDTQYF
once TRBV9 CASSSRLGGTGELFF
. TRBV7-9 CASSSRANYGYTF
few TRBV3-1/TRBV3-2 CASSHREGYTF
. TRBV3-1/TRBV3-2 CASAQNNNSPLHF
. TRBV29-1 CSVGTPGANEQYF
. TRBV25-1 CASLHPLLDEQYF
. TRBV4-2 CASSQVGGKEYF
once TRBV28 CASRVGQVNQPQHF
. TRBV15 CATSRDVETQYF
. TRBV7-9 CASSLYRDRGHGNTIYF
. TRBV5-6 CASSLQMGGRPVEQFF
. TRBV7-2 CASSRFTEAFF
. TRBV19 CATRQPLNYGYTF
. TRBV4-2 CASSQGTGGSLSEQYF
. TRBV4-1 CASSQVGGRLAGGYQETQYF
. TRBV15 CATSRGGGGHTEAFF
. TRBV7-2 CASSYSSGANVLTF
. TRBV4-1 CASSQDSGTLYGYTF
. TRBV6-5 CASSRGGPLSYEQYF
. TRBV7-2 CASSYAGAGSSYNSPLHF
. TRBV5-4 CASSLAAGLTYEQYF
few TRBV6-1 CASSDSDSFSGNTIYF
. TRBV3-1/TRBV3-2 CASSPEWDYEQYF
. TRBV6-5 CASRATGVPIYGYTF
. TRBV29-1 CSVEASGGLYEQYF
. TRBV7-3 CASSRTSGNTGELFF
. TRBV6-6 CASSMAGGGRAYEQYF
. TRBV7-8 CASSLSKNSPLHF
. TRBV18 CASSPGRDYGYTF
. TRBV27 CASSLFRIQHTEAFF